The 13 T cell receptor beta chains given below trace back to one sample, sequenced in a study of cytomegalovirus exposure and HLA in healthy donors. The primer mix had 60 Vbeta and 13 Jbeta primers. Profiled with immunoSEQ multiplex PCR; TCRdb holds only in-frame clones, not every one. The table lists about 180,000 clones, just under 80% of them singletons. Material for sequencing was PBMCs. Every receptor here comes from a woman aged 45-60 years in good health and CMV-seropositive.

This clone was seen a handful of times. This chain connects TRBV25-1 to TRBJ1-1, with 7 bases aligning to TRBD1. The CDR3 spans 13 residues. The ends lost 4 bases at V and 6 bases at J; junction bases unmatched: 5. In germline, CDR1 is MGHDK, CDR2 SYGVNS. The CDR3: CASSVSTGSEAFF. As DNA, the CDR3 is TGTGCCAGCAGTGTTTCGACAGGGTCTGAAGCTTTCTTT.

The chain combines TRBV5-6 with TRBJ2-7; 7 positions match TRBD2. Germline lookup yields CDR1 SGHDT and CDR2 YYEEEE. V lost 1 base to trimming and J lost 0 bases; unmatched junction nucleotides: 4. This CDR3 has 15 amino acids. The CDR3 spells CASSLTSALSYEQYF. The DNA of the CDR3 is TGTGCCAGCAGCTTGACTAGCGCCCTCTCCTACGAGCAGTACTTC.

This clone has just a few counts. The rearrangement uses TRBV28 and TRBJ1-1; D is uncertain. V was clipped by 3 bases and J by 1 base, with 9 bases between them. Germline CDR1 MDHEN, CDR2 SYDVKM. This CDR3 is built from 14 residues. The CDR3 is CASSFGLPNTEAFF. The CDR3 region has the DNA TGTGCCAGCAGTTTCGGACTCCCGAACACTGAAGCTTTCTTT.

This chain uses TRBV27 with TRBJ2-1, with 12 positions matching TRBD2. The germline V gene encodes CDR1 MNHEY and CDR2 SMNVEV (reference sequence). J gave up 9 bases and V 0 bases, and 12 bases lay outside the gene matches. The CDR3 has 18 residues. CDR3 DNA: TGTGCCAGCAGTTTATCGCCCGGTAGACTAGCGGGAGCCACTGAGCAGTTCTTC. This gives the protein CASSLSPGRLAGATEQFF.

On this clone itself: At one end the junction does not follow the germline gene, possibly because of a read error. The DNA for the CDR3 is TGTTCCAGCAGCTTAGTATCGGGCCTAGCGGATTACAATGAGCAGTTCTTC. It yields the protein CSSSLVSGLADYNEQFF. The J gene is TRBJ2-1, the V gene TRBV7-9, with 7 positions matching TRBD2. This CDR3 contains 17 residues. Per the germline V gene, CDR1 is SEHNR and CDR2 is FQNEAQ (reference sequence).

The chain recombines TRBV6-6 with TRBJ2-1; 8 bases fit TRBD2. This CDR3 spans 14 amino acids. The J segment lost 7 bases and the V segment lost 7 bases, leaving 9 bases of the junction unmatched. Germline assignment: CDR1 MNHNY and CDR2 SVGAGI (reference sequence). The chain's CDR3 is CASTLLAEGNEQFF. The CDR3, as DNA: TGTGCCAGCACCCTACTAGCGGAGGGAAATGAGCAGTTCTTC.

Written as DNA, the CDR3 is TGTGCCAGCTCCGGGACAGGGGCCGGACGTAAACAAGAGACCCAGTACTTC. It translates to CASSGTGAGRKQETQYF. V usage is TRBV11-3 and J usage is TRBJ2-5, with 10 bases that match TRBD1. Germline CDR1 SGHNT, CDR2 YENEEA. The CDR3 is 17 residues long. After removal of 8 bases from V and 2 bases from J, the junction contained 14 bases not matched to a gene.

This clone was seen a handful of times. This sequence joins TRBV20-1 and TRBJ2-7; the D gene is possibly TRBD1 (5 bases). CDR1 is DFQATT, CDR2 SNEGSKA, per germline (reference sequence). There are 11 residues in the CDR3. V was pared by 3 bases and J by 5 bases, with 8 bases between. The DNA of the CDR3 is TGCAGTGCTAGCAGGGATCACGAGCAGTACTTC. This codes for CSASRDHEQYF.

The sample holds a few counts of this clone. The genes are TRBV28 and TRBJ1-2, with D perhaps TRBD1 (5 bases). The CDR3 is 15 residues long. V shed 6 bases and J shed 6 bases, with 20 bases lying between them. Germline V lookup: CDR1 MDHEN, CDR2 SYDVKM. CDR3 sequence: CASRTPIQGSDGYTF. CDR3 DNA: TGTGCCAGCAGGACCCCAATTCAGGGATCCGATGGCTACACCTTC.

The chain couples TRBV6-1 to TRBJ2-6; D possibly corresponds to TRBD2 (5 bases). The CDR3 has 18 amino acids. Trimming left V 4 bases short and J 0 bases short, with 16 bases between. Germline V gene lookup returns CDR1 MNHNS and CDR2 SASEGT. The CDR3 DNA sequence: TGTGCCAGCAGTGGCTATTTTGTCGGGATCTCTGGGGCCAACGTCCTGACTTTC. This sequence encodes CASSGYFVGISGANVLTF.

This rearrangement joins TRBV27 to TRBJ2-7; 7 bases are a match to TRBD2. The V and J ends lost 2 bases and 2 bases, in that order; junction bases with no gene match: 3. Germline assignment: CDR1 MNHEY and CDR2 SMNVEV (reference sequence). The CDR3 is 14 residues long. The CDR3 nucleotides read TGTGCCAGCAGTTTAGGGGGGGAGACCTACGAGCAGTACTTC. Protein sequence: CASSLGGETYEQYF.

This clone came up once. The V call is TRBV7-2, the J call TRBJ2-5; TRBD2 is a possible D gene (5 bases). The CDR3 extends over 14 amino acids. Trimming took off 4 bases at V and 5 bases at J, with 14 bases between the two ends. Per the germline V gene, CDR1 is SGHTA and CDR2 is FQGNSA. The CDR3 here is CASSSRTGMETQYF. The CDR3, as DNA: TGTGCCAGCAGCTCGCGGACTGGGATGGAGACCCAGTACTTC.

This chain links TRBV6-1 with TRBJ1-1, with D maybe TRBD1 (5 bases). The V gene's germline CDR1 is MNHNS and CDR2 SASEGT. The CDR3 runs to 14 residues. With 7 bases removed from V and 6 bases from J, the gap between germline ends came to 18 bases. CDR3 sequence (DNA): TGTGCCAGCATGAAATGGGGCCCCCGGGCTGAAGCTTTCTTT. Residues: CASMKWGPRAEAFF.